Each of the 30 T cell receptor beta chains below was sequenced from the same sample in a study of T cell repertoires in aging, cancer and after chemotherapy. A mixed TRB-A/B primer pool amplified rearranged TRB by multiplex touch-down PCR. MiXCR, run by TCRdb on the multiplex PCR reads, gives a single entry per CDR3 protein. This sample has 5,500 to 7,000 distinct CDR3 sequences, with 30% found just once. The template was genomic DNA from peripheral blood, not RNA. The sample comprised blood. The receptors originated from a human donor with a blood cancer.

The genes are TRBV5-1 and TRBJ1-1, with 9 positions matching TRBD1. This CDR3 comprises 14 residues. The germline V gene encodes CDR1 SGHRS and CDR2 YFSETQ. Losses at the gene ends were 7 bases for V and 5 bases for J; bases not matched to a gene: 9. The CDR3 spells CASAPRTGETEAFF. CDR3 in DNA: TGCGCCAGCGCCCCCCGGACAGGGGAAACTGAAGCTTTCTTT.

This clonotype was detected only a few times. The chain is built from TRBV11-2 and TRBJ2-2; tentative D call: TRBD2 (5 bases). The CDR3 is 14 residues long. Trimming took off 7 bases at V and 3 bases at J, with 12 bases between the two ends. Per the germline V gene, CDR1 is SGHAT and CDR2 is FQNNGV. In nucleotides, the CDR3 is TGTGCCAGCAAGCTGGGGAGCTACACCGGGGAGCTGTTTTTT. Residues: CASKLGSYTGELFF.

In its sample, this clonotype ranks as medium-sized. The CDR3 nucleotides read TGCAGCGTTGACACTAGCACAGATACGCAGTATTTT. Translated, it gives CSVDTSTDTQYF. The rearrangement links TRBV29-1 to TRBJ2-3; D unclear. Trimming took off 3 bases at V and 0 bases at J, with 4 bases between the two ends. There are 12 residues in the CDR3. From germline, CDR1 is SQVTM and CDR2 ANQGSEA.

V is TRBV4-3 and J is TRBJ1-2; no clear D gene. Germline V CDR1 and CDR2: LGHNA, YSLEER. The CDR3 is 16 residues long. Trimming pared 0 bases from V and 1 base from J, leaving 12 bases between. The CDR3 DNA sequence: TGCGCCAGCAGCCAAGATCGCAACGAGGGTAACTATGGCTACACCTTC. This gives the protein CASSQDRNEGNYGYTF.

This clonotype showed up just a few times. V and J are TRBV7-9 and TRBJ2-2, with 7 bases fitting TRBD1. The CDR3 is made up of 18 amino acids. V was clipped by 5 bases and J by 2 bases; unmatched bases: 14. The germline V gene encodes CDR1 SEHNR and CDR2 FQNEAQ (reference sequence). The CDR3 is CASSDTSGWTGNTGELFF. DNA of the CDR3: TGTGCCAGCAGCGACACCTCCGGTTGGACAGGAAACACCGGGGAGCTGTTTTTT.

As for this clonotype: This may be a read error: a much more frequent sequence differs by one nucleotide. The chain carries TRBV29-1 and TRBJ1-4, with D maybe TRBD1 (5 bases). Per the germline V gene, CDR1 is SQVTM and CDR2 is ANQGSEA. Trimming cost V 5 bases and J 5 bases, with 12 bases left between them. CDR3 size: 13 residues. The CDR3 nucleotides read TGCAGCGTTCCTGACAGCCGAAATGAAAAACTGTTTTTT. Its translation: CSVPDSRNEKLFF. The full variable domain, in which reference TRBV29-1 and TRBJ1-4 provide the parts outside the CDR3, is SAVISQKPSRDICQRGTSLTIQCQVDSQVTMMFWYRQQPGQSLTLIATANQGSEATYESGFVIDKFPISRPNLTFSTLTVSNMSPEDSSIYLCSVPDSRNEKLFFGSGTQLSVL.

In this sample, this clonotype turned up a few times. The gene calls are TRBV7-9 and TRBJ2-7, with TRBD2 matching over 11 bases. V shed 4 bases, J shed 6 bases, and the junction held 2 bases outside the gene matches. This CDR3 region has 13 residues. The germline V gene has CDR1 SEHNR and CDR2 FQNEAQ (reference sequence). The CDR3 nucleotides are TGTGCCAGCAGCTCCGGACTAGCGGGCGAGCAGTACTTC. Translating gives CASSSGLAGEQYF. The full variable domain, completed using reference TRBV7-9 and TRBJ2-7, is DTGVSQNPRHKITKRGQNVTFRCDPISEHNRLYWYRQTLGQGPEFLTYFQNEAQLEKSRLLSDRFSAERPKGSFSTLEIQRTEQGDSAMYLCASSSGLAGEQYFGPGTRLTVT.

This clonotype came up a few times. This chain links TRBV13 with TRBJ2-7; 9 nucleotides align to TRBD1. V gave up 4 bases and J gave up 2 bases; unmatched junction bases: 9. CDR3 length: 16 amino acids. Per the germline V gene, CDR1 is PRHDT and CDR2 is FYEKMQ (reference sequence). The CDR3 loop is CASSSFGTGIPYEQYF. Written as DNA, the CDR3 is TGTGCCAGCAGCTCATTCGGGACAGGGATCCCCTACGAGCAGTACTTC.

This clonotype occurred a few times. The chain recombines TRBV7-9 with TRBJ1-6; D is unclear. V lost 5 bases and J 6 bases, leaving 5 bases between the germline ends. The CDR3 contains 12 residues. Looked up from germline, CDR1 is SEHNR and CDR2 is FQNEAQ (reference sequence). The CDR3 DNA reads TGTGCCAGCAGCCGACTTAATTCACCCCTCCACTTT. Translation: CASSRLNSPLHF.

The CDR3 DNA sequence: TGCAGTGCCAAAATCCCCCGGGGGGCCCCGTCAGATACGCAGTATTTT. Residues: CSAKIPRGAPSDTQYF. The V and J genes are TRBV20-1 and TRBJ2-3; a possible D gene is TRBD2 (7 bases). Trimming pared 6 bases from V and 4 bases from J, leaving 23 bases between. Germline V CDR1 and CDR2: DFQATT, SNEGSKA (reference sequence). This CDR3 comprises 16 residues.

On this clonotype itself: The junction departs from germline at one end; a sequencing error may be responsible. The J gene is TRBJ2-7, the V gene TRBV13, with 16 bases matching TRBD2. Germline V lookup: CDR1 PRHDT, CDR2 FYEKMQ (reference sequence). CDR3 size: 16 residues. DNA for the CDR3: TGTGCCAGCAGCGAGGGACTAGCGGGAGGGCTGTACGTGCAGTACTTC. This gives the protein CASSEGLAGGLYVQYF.

The chain employs TRBV10-3 and TRBJ1-6, with D possibly matching TRBD1 (5 bases). V gave up 3 bases and J gave up 12 bases, with 9 bases separating them. Per germline, CDR1 ENHRY and CDR2 SYGVKD. The CDR3 extends over 12 amino acids. The CDR3 nucleotides are TGTGCCATCAGTGACGGGGGGGAACCCCTCCACTTT. Encoded protein: CAISDGGEPLHF.

The chain joins TRBV20-1 to TRBJ2-1; TRBD2 agrees at 13 bases. The CDR3 has 19 amino acids. V shed 0 bases, J shed 1 base, and the junction held 9 bases outside the gene matches. Germline CDR1 DFQATT, CDR2 SNEGSKA (reference sequence). The chain's CDR3 is CSARDLRTSGSLSYNEQFF. The CDR3 DNA reads as TGCAGTGCTAGAGATCTTAGGACTAGCGGGAGTCTATCCTACAATGAGCAGTTCTTC.

This clonotype showed up just a few times. V usage is TRBV7-9 and J usage is TRBJ2-7, with TRBD2 matching 8 bases. In germline, CDR1 is SEHNR, CDR2 FQNEAQ (reference sequence). J was trimmed by 6 bases and V by 10 bases; bases with no gene match: 14. The CDR3 totals 14 residues. The CDR3: CAISGAGGSGEQYF. The CDR3 DNA is TGTGCCATTTCCGGGGCGGGAGGATCCGGCGAGCAGTACTTC.

V gene TRBV5-4 combines with J gene TRBJ2-1, with 8 bases matching TRBD2. CDR1 is SGHNT, CDR2 YYREEE, per germline (reference sequence). V trimming: 4 bases; J trimming: 8 bases; junction bases outside the gene matches: 11. The CDR3 consists of 15 residues. CDR3 residues: CASSGISGAGDEQFF. CDR3 in DNA: TGTGCCAGCAGCGGGATTAGCGGGGCTGGGGATGAGCAGTTCTTC.

In its sample, this clonotype ranks as medium-sized. The gene calls are TRBV5-4 and TRBJ2-1; 11 bases map to TRBD2. The germline V gene has CDR1 SGHNT and CDR2 YYREEE (reference sequence). J was trimmed by 0 bases and V by 4 bases; bases with no gene match: 6. This CDR3 contains 17 residues. CDR3 sequence reads: CASSVGLAGVSYNEQFF. The CDR3 bases are TGTGCCAGCAGCGTAGGACTAGCGGGCGTCTCCTACAATGAGCAGTTCTTC.

About this clonotype: Since a much larger clone is just one base distant, this may be a read error. The J gene is TRBJ2-1, the V gene TRBV14; D ambiguous. V was trimmed by 4 bases and J by 8 bases, leaving 6 bases between them. The CDR3 runs 11 residues. The germline V gene has CDR1 SGHDN and CDR2 FVKESK. For the CDR3, the DNA is TGTGCCAGCAGCCCGCGACATGAGCAGTTCTTC. Encoded protein: CASSPRHEQFF.

V usage is TRBV5-1 and J usage is TRBJ1-1; perhaps TRBD1 as D (5 bases). V was clipped by 0 bases and J by 0 bases, with 12 bases between them. This CDR3 is built from 16 residues. Germline V gene data show CDR1 as SGHRS and CDR2 as YFSETQ. The DNA of the CDR3 is TGCGCCAGCAGCTTGGCCACAGGCGGGATGAACACTGAAGCTTTCTTT. This codes for CASSLATGGMNTEAFF.

The chain employs TRBV28 and TRBJ1-5, with D perhaps matching TRBD1 (5 bases). This CDR3 region has 14 residues. Germline CDR1 is MDHEN and CDR2 is SYDVKM. V lost 6 bases and J lost 0, with 9 bases in between. The CDR3 DNA is TGTGCCAGCAGGCCTGGGGGTAGCAATCAGCCCCAGCATTTT. It specifies CASRPGGSNQPQHF. The entire variable domain, with the rest obtained from reference TRBV28 and TRBJ1-5, is as follows: DVKVTQSSRYLVKRTGEKVFLECVQDMDHENMFWYRQDPGLGLRLIYFSYDVKMKEKGDIPEGYSVSREKKERFSLILESASTNQTSMYLCASRPGGSNQPQHFGDGTRLSIL.

V and J are TRBV10-1 and TRBJ2-1; 8 bases are a match to TRBD2. This CDR3 has 15 residues. The junction had 9 bases not matched to a gene; V was cut back by 3 bases and J by 8 bases. Germline assignment: CDR1 WNHNN and CDR2 SYGVQD (reference sequence). The CDR3 DNA is TGCGCCAGCAGTGATGGGGTAGCGGGAAGTGATGAGCAGTTCTTC. Translation gives CASSDGVAGSDEQFF.

This clonotype was seen a few times. V gene TRBV7-9 combines with J gene TRBJ2-7; 9 bases agree with TRBD1. The ends lost 7 bases at V and 4 bases at J; junction bases unmatched: 8. The CDR3 covers 14 residues. From germline, CDR1 is SEHNR and CDR2 FQNEAQ (reference sequence). The CDR3 loop is CASNSGTGKYEQYF. Written as DNA, the CDR3 is TGTGCCAGCAACTCCGGGACAGGGAAGTACGAGCAGTACTTC.

This clonotype is medium-sized (0.01 to 0.1%) within its sample. This chain links TRBV15 with TRBJ2-1; 7 nucleotides align to TRBD2. J lost 0 bases, V lost 0 bases, and 5 bases had no gene match. Germline-derived CDR1 and CDR2 are LNHNV and YYDKDF (reference sequence). The CDR3 is 17 amino acids. The CDR3 loop reads CATSRDQAGASYNEQFF. Here the CDR3 DNA reads TGTGCCACCAGCAGAGATCAGGCGGGAGCCTCCTACAATGAGCAGTTCTTC. Combining the CDR3 with reference TRBV15 and TRBJ2-1 gives the whole variable domain DAMVIQNPRYQVTQFGKPVTLSCSQTLNHNVMYWYQQKSSQAPKLLFHYYDKDFNNEADTPDNFQSRRPNTSFCFLDIRSPGLGDTAMYLCATSRDQAGASYNEQFFGPGTRLTVL.

This chain uses TRBV20-1 with TRBJ2-1, with 8 bases identical to TRBD2. The CDR3 covers 15 residues. Per germline, CDR1 DFQATT and CDR2 SNEGSKA (reference sequence). After removal of 3 bases from V and 9 bases from J, the junction contained 13 bases not matched to a gene. CDR3 nucleotides: TGCAGTGCTAGTGGGAGCGCGGGAGGTGTGGTTGAGCAGTTCTTC. Translation: CSASGSAGGVVEQFF.

Points on this clonotype: An end of the junction does not agree with germline; a read error may underlie this. The V call is TRBV12-3 or TRBV12-4, the J call TRBJ2-7; no reliable D call. This CDR3 has 14 amino acids. CDR3 nucleotide sequence: TGTTCCAGCAGTCTAGGCACGGTAGCTTACGAGCAGTACTTC. Encoded protein: CSSSLGTVAYEQYF.

As concerns this clonotype: Since a much larger clone is just one base distant, this may be a read error. Here the CDR3 reads CASPGIAATNKQFF. The CDR3 nucleotides are TGTGCCAGCCCGGGGATAGCGGCTACCAATAAGCAGTTCTTC. The gene calls are TRBV10-3 and TRBJ2-1; the D gene is possibly TRBD2 (6 bases). This CDR3 has 14 amino acids. Germline assignment: CDR1 ENHRY and CDR2 SYGVKD.

V gene TRBV5-1 combines with J gene TRBJ2-7; D remains ambiguous. CDR1 is SGHRS and CDR2 is YFSETQ in the germline V gene. The CDR3 is 14 residues long. Trimming took 0 bases from V and 6 from J, leaving 13 bases between them. The CDR3 region is CASSLDGANIEQYF. CDR3 DNA: TGCGCCAGCAGCTTGGACGGCGCTAACATCGAGCAGTACTTC.

The table lists this clonotype with a few counts. Compared with germline, one end of the junction differs, possibly owing to a read error. This chain links TRBV20-1 with TRBJ2-1; perhaps TRBD2 as D (5 bases). Germline CDR1 reads DFQATT; CDR2 reads SNEGSKA (reference sequence). This CDR3 has 11 residues. DNA of the CDR3: TGCAGTGCTAGAGATAAAAGCGGCATGCTCTTC. Translation gives CSARDKSGMLF.

This clonotype was detected only a few times. The rearrangement uses TRBV4-2 and TRBJ2-7; TRBD2 matches at 7 bases. CDR1 LGHNA and CDR2 YNFKEQ come from the germline V gene. This CDR3 has 16 amino acids. With 3 bases clipped from V and 2 bases from J, the junction kept 10 bases outside the gene matches. CDR3 in amino acids: CASSHGGSFGAYEQYF. DNA for the CDR3: TGTGCCAGCAGCCATGGCGGGAGTTTCGGGGCCTACGAGCAGTACTTC.

The rearrangement links TRBV11-1 to TRBJ2-5, with D unresolved. The CDR3 contains 17 residues. Germline loops: CDR1 SGHAT, CDR2 FQDESV (reference sequence). V was pared by 5 bases and J by 5 bases, with 24 bases between. CDR3 DNA sequence: TGTGCCAGCAGCCCCTGGGGATCCGGATCCCGTTGGGAGACCCAGTACTTC. Translated: CASSPWGSGSRWETQYF.

Sample share makes this clonotype medium-sized. The rearrangement uses TRBV29-1 and TRBJ2-3; tentatively, D is TRBD1 or TRBD2 (5 bases each). Germline assignment: CDR1 SQVTM and CDR2 ANQGSEA. V lost 6 bases to trimming and J lost 3 bases, with 19 bases between them. The CDR3 length is 15 residues. The DNA for the CDR3 is TGCAGCGTAAGGCGAGGGACCGGGGAGACAGATACGCAGTATTTT. Its translation is CSVRRGTGETDTQYF.